These 32 T cell receptor beta chains originate from one sample sequenced in a study of blood T cells in healthy people across ages. For the second PCR, which ran for 7 to 11 cycles, a sample-barcoded 5' primer and a J-beta primer mix were used. TCRdb reanalysed the 5' RACE reads using MiXCR and keeps one entry per CDR3 protein. The sample yields roughly 1,300,000 distinct CDR3 sequences, 59% seen once. The specimen was blood. These receptors were taken from a man younger than 30 in good health.

The chain joins TRBV7-2 to TRBJ2-1; the match to TRBD2 covers 9 bases. The CDR3 extends over 15 amino acids. Looked up from germline, CDR1 is SGHTA and CDR2 is FQGNSA. Trimming cost V 5 bases and J 5 bases; bases outside gene matches: 7. The DNA of the CDR3 is TGTGCCAGCAGCCCACGACAGCGGGGGGACAATGAGCAGTTCTTC. Amino acid sequence: CASSPRQRGDNEQFF.

The V call is TRBV7-2, the J call TRBJ2-2; 11 nucleotides match TRBD1. V lost 3 bases to trimming and J lost 0 bases; unmatched junction nucleotides: 6. CDR3 length: 18 residues. Germline V lookup: CDR1 SGHTA, CDR2 FQGNSA. CDR3 coding DNA: TGTGCCAGCAGCTTTTGGACAGGGGGCATTACGAACACCGGGGAGCTGTTTTTT. Translation: CASSFWTGGITNTGELFF.

This rearrangement joins TRBV29-1 to TRBJ2-3, with 7 bases fitting TRBD1. This CDR3 is 15 amino acids long. CDR1 and CDR2 (germline): SQVTM, ANQGSEA. V lost 6 bases, J lost 1 base, and 10 bases stayed unmatched. CDR3 region: CSVVWDSGRTDTQYF. CDR3 sequence (DNA): TGCAGCGTAGTTTGGGACAGCGGCCGCACAGATACGCAGTATTTT.

J is TRBJ1-2 and V is TRBV6-2 or TRBV6-3; 7 nucleotides match TRBD1. CDR3 length equals 15 residues. CDR1 is MNHEY, CDR2 SVGEGT, per germline. With V trimmed by 2 bases and J by 3 bases, 6 bases remained unmatched. This CDR3 reads CASSYLQGDDYGYTF. Here the CDR3 DNA reads TGTGCCAGCAGTTACCTTCAGGGGGACGACTATGGCTACACCTTC.

This clonotype was picked up many times. The rearrangement links TRBV7-9 to TRBJ2-5, with TRBD1 as a possible D gene (5 bases). CDR1 and CDR2 from the germline V gene are SEHNR and FQNEAQ (reference sequence). This CDR3 region has 14 residues. The V and J ends lost 1 base and 2 bases respectively, with 8 bases between them. CDR3: CASSLGDRQETQYF. The CDR3 DNA reads as TGTGCCAGCAGCTTAGGCGACAGACAAGAGACCCAGTACTTC.

V gene TRBV20-1 combines with J gene TRBJ1-5, with 8 positions matching TRBD1. The V and J ends lost 6 bases and 5 bases, in that order; junction bases with no gene match: 3. There are 12 residues in the CDR3. The germline V gene encodes CDR1 DFQATT and CDR2 SNEGSKA (reference sequence). For the CDR3, the DNA is TGCAGTGCGAGACAGGGGTATCAGCCCCAGCATTTT. This codes for CSARQGYQPQHF.

The chain combines TRBV10-2 with TRBJ2-7, with D unclear. The CDR3 sequence is 12 residues long. Per germline, CDR1 WSHSY and CDR2 SAAADI. The V and J ends lost 6 bases and 10 bases respectively, with 16 bases between them. CDR3 amino acids: CASRWTASNQYF. The DNA of the CDR3 is TGCGCCAGCAGGTGGACGGCATCCAATCAGTACTTC.

A note on this clonotype: The junction shows a germline mismatch at one end, possibly a read error. This chain links TRBV6-2 or TRBV6-3 with TRBJ2-3; no definite D call. CDR1 is MNHEY, CDR2 SVGEGT, per germline. The CDR3 is made up of 14 amino acids. The CDR3 spells CACSLPSGTDTQYF. CDR3 sequence (DNA): TGTGCCTGCAGTTTACCCTCTGGCACAGATACGCAGTATTTT.

This clonotype was seen just once. The gene calls are TRBV7-2 and TRBJ2-2; D may be TRBD2 (5 bases). The CDR3 has 15 amino acids. The V end lost 3 bases, the J end lost 3 bases, and 11 bases lay between the germline ends. Germline values: CDR1 SGHTA, CDR2 FQGNSA. CDR3 bases: TGTGCCAGCAGCTTCCCCATCGGGGACACCGGGGAGCTGTTTTTT. This encodes CASSFPIGDTGELFF. Full variable domain (missing parts from reference TRBV7-2 and TRBJ2-2): GAGVSQSPSNKVTEKGKDVELRCDPISGHTALYWYRQSLGQGLEFLIYFQGNSAPDKSGLPSDRFSAERTGGSVSTLTIQRTQQEDSAVYLCASSFPIGDTGELFFGEGSRLTVL.

This clonotype was picked up a small number of times. This chain connects TRBV6-6 to TRBJ1-4, with D possibly being TRBD1 (5 bases). The CDR3 runs to 14 residues. From germline, CDR1 is MNHNY and CDR2 SVGAGI (reference sequence). The V end lost 0 bases, the J end lost 7 bases, and 9 bases lay between the germline ends. CDR3 amino acids: CASSYSGQAEKLFF. CDR3 coding DNA: TGTGCCAGCAGTTACTCGGGGCAGGCTGAAAAACTGTTTTTT.

The table lists this clonotype with a few counts. The chain recombines TRBV20-1 with TRBJ2-5; 7 bases map to TRBD1. Judging by the DNA end, TRBJ2-7 fits better; the J call may be wrong. CDR1 DFQATT and CDR2 SNEGSKA come from the germline V gene (reference sequence). CDR3 size: 12 residues. The CDR3, as DNA: TGCAGTATGACAGGGAAGATCGACGAGCAGTACTTC. Its translation is CSMTGKIDEQYF.

The chain carries TRBV5-6 and TRBJ2-4; a possible D gene is TRBD1 (6 bases). The CDR3 sequence is 15 residues long. Per germline, CDR1 SGHDT and CDR2 YYEEEE. The V and J ends lost 4 bases and 3 bases respectively, with 14 bases between them. CDR3 protein: CASSAPTGLKNIQYF. The CDR3 DNA reads TGTGCCAGCAGCGCTCCGACAGGCCTCAAAAACATTCAGTACTTC.

The V and J genes are TRBV4-2 and TRBJ2-2; 7 bases line up with TRBD1. The J segment lost 2 bases and the V segment lost 6 bases, leaving 3 bases of the junction unmatched. This CDR3 spans 14 amino acids. Germline CDR1 and CDR2: LGHNA and YNFKEQ. CDR3 amino acids: CASRTGSNTGELFF. CDR3 sequence (DNA): TGTGCCAGCAGGACAGGGTCAAACACCGGGGAGCTGTTTTTT.

This chain uses TRBV10-3 with TRBJ2-7; 10 nucleotides align to TRBD1. The V segment lost 8 bases and the J segment 4 bases; nucleotides outside the gene matches: 2. The CDR3 sequence is 12 residues long. CDR1 and CDR2 (germline): ENHRY, SYGVKD. The CDR3 loop is CAIRDRGYEQYF. CDR3 in DNA: TGTGCCATCCGGGACAGGGGATACGAGCAGTACTTC.

This clonotype occurred a few times. The chain links TRBV27 to TRBJ2-7; 9 nucleotides align to TRBD1. This CDR3 comprises 13 residues. The ends lost 8 bases at V and 5 bases at J; junction bases unmatched: 7. Germline CDR1 reads MNHEY; CDR2 reads SMNVEV (reference sequence). CDR3 coding DNA: TGTGCCAGCCGGGGACAGGGTCTCCACGAGCAGTACTTC. Translated, it gives CASRGQGLHEQYF.

The rearrangement uses TRBV7-6 and TRBJ2-7; D remains unclear. Deletions cut 2 bases from V and 4 bases from J, with 18 bases between. CDR1 SGHVS and CDR2 FNYEAQ come from the germline V gene. The CDR3 loop spans 16 amino acids. DNA for the CDR3: TGTGCCAGCAGCTTAAAGCCAGCCCGAACTTTATACGAGCAGTACTTC. Encoded protein: CASSLKPARTLYEQYF. The full variable domain, rest sourced from reference TRBV7-6 and TRBJ2-7, is GAGVSQSPRYKVTKRGQDVALRCDPISGHVSLYWYRQALGQGPEFLTYFNYEAQQDKSGLPNDRFSAERPEGSISTLTIQRTEQRDSAMYRCASSLKPARTLYEQYFGPGTRLTVT.

The genes are TRBV28 and TRBJ2-3, with D possibly being TRBD1 (5 bases). Germline V gives CDR1 MDHEN, CDR2 SYDVKM. The CDR3 spans 14 residues. Trimming stripped 3 bases from V and 5 bases from J, with 12 bases between. The CDR3 loop reads CASSLMWTKDTQYF. CDR3 coding DNA: TGTGCCAGCAGTTTGATGTGGACAAAAGATACGCAGTATTTT. The variable domain in full, completed from reference TRBV28 and TRBJ2-3, reads DVKVTQSSRYLVKRTGEKVFLECVQDMDHENMFWYRQDPGLGLRLIYFSYDVKMKEKGDIPEGYSVSREKKERFSLILESASTNQTSMYLCASSLMWTKDTQYFGPGTRLTVL.

The chain recombines TRBV7-9 with TRBJ2-2; 7 bases match TRBD1. With 5 bases clipped from V and 0 bases from J, the junction kept 9 bases outside the gene matches. This CDR3 is built from 17 residues. Germline V gene sequence: CDR1 SEHNR, CDR2 FQNEAQ (reference sequence). The CDR3 coding sequence is TGTGCCAGCAGCCTATACCTGGGACAGACGAACACCGGGGAGCTGTTTTTT. Its translation is CASSLYLGQTNTGELFF.

V is TRBV5-4 and J is TRBJ2-1, with D perhaps TRBD1 (8 bases). This CDR3 has 13 residues. Germline CDR1 SGHNT, CDR2 YYREEE (reference sequence). Trimming left V 10 bases short and J 3 bases short, with 14 bases between. CDR3 sequence: CAQGASGYNEQFF. The CDR3 DNA reads TGTGCCCAGGGGGCTAGCGGCTACAATGAGCAGTTCTTC.

This clonotype was counted between two and nine times. V and J are TRBV5-1 and TRBJ1-2, with TRBD1 matching over 8 bases. The length of the CDR3 is 15 residues. Trimming cost V 0 bases and J 2 bases; bases outside gene matches: 3. Germline V lookup: CDR1 SGHRS, CDR2 YFSETQ. The CDR3 sequence is CASSLGQGINYGYTF. Written as DNA, the CDR3 is TGCGCCAGCAGCTTGGGACAGGGGATCAACTATGGCTACACCTTC.

This clonotype has only a few counts. This chain joins TRBV28 and TRBJ1-4; TRBD1 agrees at 8 bases. Trimming cost V 2 bases and J 7 bases; bases outside gene matches: 15. The CDR3 has 18 residues. Germline V gene data show CDR1 as MDHEN and CDR2 as SYDVKM. In nucleotides, the CDR3 is TGTGCCAGCAGTTTAGGGTCCCTAGGACAGGGACATGGTGAAAAACTGTTTTTT. It specifies CASSLGSLGQGHGEKLFF. The full variable domain, in which reference TRBV28 and TRBJ1-4 provide the parts outside the CDR3, is DVKVTQSSRYLVKRTGEKVFLECVQDMDHENMFWYRQDPGLGLRLIYFSYDVKMKEKGDIPEGYSVSREKKERFSLILESASTNQTSMYLCASSLGSLGQGHGEKLFFGSGTQLSVL.

The sample holds a few counts of this clonotype. V is TRBV7-2 and J is TRBJ2-7; D is uncertain. This CDR3 spans 15 amino acids. The V gene's germline CDR1 is SGHTA and CDR2 FQGNSA. The V end was cut by 1 base, the J end by 7 bases, with 17 bases between. The CDR3, as DNA: TGTGCCAGCAGCTTAGTGGCGCAGACCAGCCAAGAGCAGTACTTC. Residues: CASSLVAQTSQEQYF.

CDR3 region: CSVGQGGNSPLHF. Here the CDR3 DNA reads TGCAGCGTCGGACAGGGTGGTAATTCACCCCTCCACTTT. V is TRBV29-1 and J is TRBJ1-6; 8 nucleotides agree with TRBD1. The CDR3 spans 13 residues. The V segment lost 6 bases and the J segment 6 bases; nucleotides outside the gene matches: 4. Germline V gene data show CDR1 as SQVTM and CDR2 as ANQGSEA. The full variable domain, with the rest looked up from reference TRBV29-1 and TRBJ1-6, is SAVISQKPSRDICQRGTSLTIQCQVDSQVTMMFWYRQQPGQSLTLIATANQGSEATYESGFVIDKFPISRPNLTFSTLTVSNMSPEDSSIYLCSVGQGGNSPLHFGNGTRLTVT.

The chain couples TRBV20-1 to TRBJ2-3, with a possible D match to TRBD1 (6 bases). Per the germline V gene, CDR1 is DFQATT and CDR2 is SNEGSKA (reference sequence). The CDR3 extends over 13 amino acids. V was pared by 3 bases and J by 3 bases, with 10 bases between. In DNA form, the CDR3 reads TGCAGTGCTAGGTACAGGGCTACAGATACGCAGTATTTT. Its protein product is CSARYRATDTQYF.

This clonotype was seen a few times. The chain carries TRBV6-5 and TRBJ2-1, with 7 bases that match TRBD2. V shed 3 bases and J 1 base; nucleotides not matched to a gene: 3. Germline V lookup: CDR1 MNHEY, CDR2 SVGAGI. This CDR3 is built from 15 residues. The CDR3 here is CASSYLAASYNEQFF. CDR3 DNA: TGTGCCAGCAGTTATCTAGCGGCTTCCTACAATGAGCAGTTCTTC.

V usage is TRBV14 and J usage is TRBJ2-5, with a possible D match to TRBD1 (6 bases). V shed 3 bases and J shed 4 bases, with 12 bases lying between them. In germline, CDR1 is SGHDN, CDR2 FVKESK. This CDR3 has 14 amino acids. CDR3 sequence: CASSHQGYRETQYF. The CDR3 bases are TGTGCCAGCAGCCACCAGGGGTATCGAGAGACCCAGTACTTC.

The chain uses TRBV18 and TRBJ1-1; D gene unclear. The CDR3 sequence is 14 residues long. Germline values: CDR1 KGHSH, CDR2 LQKENI. Trimming removed 3 bases from V and 7 bases from J, with 15 bases in between. The CDR3 reads CASSPTPPQIEAFF. The CDR3 DNA is TGTGCCAGCTCACCCACGCCCCCGCAAATTGAAGCTTTCTTT.

J is TRBJ1-1 and V is TRBV10-2, with D possibly being TRBD1 (5 bases). The germline V gene has CDR1 WSHSY and CDR2 SAAADI. The CDR3 contains 13 residues. Between the trimmed V and J ends, which lost 7 bases and 2 bases, there was a span of 11 bases. As DNA, the CDR3 is TGCGCCAGCACCGTCGGGGCTAACACTGAAGCTTTCTTT. Its translation is CASTVGANTEAFF.

This clonotype was recorded once. The chain links TRBV11-3 to TRBJ2-1; D tentatively reads TRBD1 or TRBD2 (6 bases each). Germline assignment: CDR1 SGHNT and CDR2 YENEEA. The CDR3 runs to 16 residues. The germline V and J ends were trimmed by 3 bases and 6 bases, with 18 bases remaining between them. The CDR3 region is CASSFRDRGPRNEQFF. The DNA for the CDR3 is TGTGCCAGCAGCTTTAGGGATCGGGGGCCACGCAATGAGCAGTTCTTC.

This chain links TRBV7-2 with TRBJ2-2, with D perhaps matching TRBD1 (6 bases). CDR1 SGHTA and CDR2 FQGNSA come from the germline V gene. The CDR3 is 15 amino acids. V dropped 0 bases and J dropped 6 bases, with 11 bases sitting between them. In DNA, the CDR3 is TGTGCCAGCAGCTTAGCGGGACAAAACGCCGGGGAGCTGTTTTTT. Its protein product is CASSLAGQNAGELFF.

The chain combines TRBV2 with TRBJ1-6; no firm D call. V dropped 6 bases and J dropped 10 bases, with 10 bases sitting between them. CDR1 and CDR2 from the germline V gene are SNHLY and FYNNEI. This CDR3 is 12 amino acids long. The CDR3 coding sequence is TGTGCCAGCAGGTGGGAACGGTCACCCCTCCACTTT. Protein sequence: CASRWERSPLHF.

Note on this clonotype: This could be a read error, since a much larger clone is one nucleotide away. The chain couples TRBV29-1 to TRBJ2-1; D is unclear. Germline CDR1 reads SQVTM; CDR2 reads ANQGSEA. The CDR3 sequence is 14 residues long. The CDR3 DNA reads TGCGGCGTTGTAAGGTCGAGCTCCTACAATGAGCAGTTCTTC. It encodes CGVVRSSSYNEQFF.